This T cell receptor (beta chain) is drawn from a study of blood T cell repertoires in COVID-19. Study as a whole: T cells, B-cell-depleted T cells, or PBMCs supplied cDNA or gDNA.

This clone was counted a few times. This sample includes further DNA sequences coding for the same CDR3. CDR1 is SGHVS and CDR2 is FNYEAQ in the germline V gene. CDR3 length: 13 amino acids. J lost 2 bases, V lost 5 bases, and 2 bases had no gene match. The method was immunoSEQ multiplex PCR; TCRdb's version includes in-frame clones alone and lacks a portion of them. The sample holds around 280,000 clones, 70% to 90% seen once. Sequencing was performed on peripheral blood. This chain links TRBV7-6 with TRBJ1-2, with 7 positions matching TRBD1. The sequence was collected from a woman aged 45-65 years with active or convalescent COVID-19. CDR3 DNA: TGTGCCAGCAGCCCGACAGGGAACTATGGCTACACCTTC. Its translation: CASSPTGNYGYTF.